These 24 T cell receptor beta chains were sequenced from one sample in a study of T cell clusters in autoimmune cytopenias. Multiplex touch-down PCR amplified TRB using TRB-A and TRB-B pools in one tube. TCRdb reprocessed the multiplex PCR reads; each CDR3 protein has one entry and no DNA is given. The sample totals thousands of distinct CDR3 sequences. Tens of thousands of genome equivalents of blood DNA were amplified for TRB. Sequenced material: peripheral blood. These TCRs come from a human donor with an autoimmune cytopenia or autoimmune hepatitis (not recorded which).

This rearrangement joins TRBV20-1 to TRBJ2-1. Looked up from germline, CDR1 is DFQATT and CDR2 is SNEGSKA (reference sequence). The CDR3 runs to 15 residues. CDR3 protein: CSARDLLSSYNEQFF.

The chain couples TRBV24-1 to TRBJ2-3; TCRdb returns TRBD2, unconfirmable since there is no DNA. Germline CDR1 is KGHDR and CDR2 is SFDVKD. This CDR3 contains 16 residues. CDR3: CATSGPPNSPRDTQYF.

By frequency, this clonotype registers medium-sized. The rearrangement links TRBV6-5 to TRBJ2-7; TCRdb gives TRBD1 as the D gene, but with no DNA this cannot be confirmed. The CDR3 is made up of 14 amino acids. Germline-derived CDR1 and CDR2 are MNHEY and SVGAGI. CDR3 sequence: CASRDGTGLYEQYF.

Measured by frequency, this clonotype is medium-sized (0.01 to 0.1%). The chain joins TRBV24-1 to TRBJ2-3. The length of the CDR3 is 12 residues. The V gene's germline CDR1 is KGHDR and CDR2 SFDVKD. The CDR3 loop is CATSDLADTQYF.

This clonotype is deemed medium-sized by its frequency. V and J are TRBV6-6 and TRBJ2-7; TCRdb designates TRBD1, a call that cannot be tested without DNA. The CDR3 is made up of 16 amino acids. From germline, CDR1 is MNHNY and CDR2 SVGAGI (reference sequence). This CDR3 reads CASSYGTGYAVNEQYF.

This clonotype counts as medium-sized by frequency. The chain has TRBV19 and TRBJ1-5. The CDR3 contains 15 residues. Germline V lookup: CDR1 LNHDA, CDR2 SQIVND (reference sequence). CDR3 residues: CASSIAAMGNQPQHF.

The chain couples TRBV20-1 to TRBJ1-1; TCRdb reports TRBD1, a call that lacks DNA to check it against. Germline CDR1 DFQATT, CDR2 SNEGSKA (reference sequence). The CDR3 totals 12 residues. This CDR3 reads CSAHRGWAEAFF.

This clonotype registers medium-sized by frequency. The rearrangement joins TRBV29-1 to TRBJ2-5; TCRdb's D gene call, TRBD1, goes unchecked for lack of DNA. In germline, CDR1 is SQVTM, CDR2 ANQGSEA. This CDR3 is 14 amino acids long. The CDR3 protein is CSAVDRGQGETQYF.

The V gene is TRBV6-5, the J gene TRBJ1-2; TCRdb's D call of TRBD1 is untestable without DNA. The germline V gene has CDR1 MNHEY and CDR2 SVGAGI. CDR3 size: 14 residues. The CDR3 is CASSERTVPYGYTF.

Judged by frequency, this clonotype is medium-sized. The rearrangement links TRBV6-6 to TRBJ2-1; TCRdb returns TRBD1, unconfirmable since there is no DNA. Per germline, CDR1 MNHNY and CDR2 SVGAGI (reference sequence). This CDR3 contains 15 residues. CDR3 in amino acids: CASSYSGGVDNEQFF.

The V and J genes are TRBV5-6 and TRBJ2-3; TCRdb lists TRBD2, though no DNA is available to test this call. The CDR3 consists of 15 residues. Looked up from germline, CDR1 is SGHDT and CDR2 is YYEEEE. The chain's CDR3 is CASSEISGGGNTQYF.

The chain employs TRBV4-3 and TRBJ2-2. Germline CDR1 is LGHNA and CDR2 is YSLEER. The CDR3 contains 14 residues. CDR3 protein: CASSVGLSGGELFF.

The chain combines TRBV7-6 with TRBJ2-7. Germline lookup yields CDR1 SGHVS and CDR2 FNYEAQ. This CDR3 region has 14 residues. CDR3 protein: CASSPVADSYEQYF. The variable domain in full, with the rest retrieved from reference TRBV7-6 and TRBJ2-7, is GAGVSQSPRYKVTKRGQDVALRCDPISGHVSLYWYRQALGQGPEFLTYFNYEAQQDKSGLPNDRFSAERPEGSISTLTIQRTEQRDSAMYRCASSPVADSYEQYFGPGTRLTVT.

By frequency, this clonotype is medium-sized. The rearrangement joins TRBV6-5 to TRBJ2-7; checking the TCRdb D call of TRBD1 is not possible without DNA. There are 16 residues in the CDR3. Germline CDR1 and CDR2: MNHEY and SVGAGI. The CDR3 loop reads CASSYGGTLSSYEQYF.

This clonotype is called medium-sized based on its frequency. This chain uses TRBV30 with TRBJ2-5; the TRBD1 assignment by TCRdb is unverifiable without DNA. Germline V CDR1 and CDR2: GTSNPN, SVGIG (reference sequence). This CDR3 spans 14 amino acids. CDR3 in amino acids: CAWTPGVKQETQYF.

This CDR3 reads CASSERGYQETQYF. The chain couples TRBV27 to TRBJ2-5. CDR3 length: 14 amino acids. Germline assignment: CDR1 MNHEY and CDR2 SMNVEV (reference sequence).

The chain employs TRBV29-1 and TRBJ2-7; TCRdb lists TRBD1, though no DNA is available to test this call. Germline V gives CDR1 SQVTM, CDR2 ANQGSEA. This CDR3 is built from 11 residues. The CDR3 protein is CSAETRGEQYF.

The chain couples TRBV4-2 to TRBJ2-5; the D call of TRBD1 rests on TCRdb alone, since no DNA is present to check it. Germline CDR1 and CDR2: LGHNA and YNFKEQ. The CDR3 contains 12 residues. CDR3 amino acids: CASRTGSETQYF.

J is TRBJ1-1 and V is TRBV6-6. The CDR3 is 15 residues long. Germline CDR1 is MNHNY and CDR2 is SVGAGI (reference sequence). The CDR3 loop reads CASSYVGNWGTEAFF.

By frequency, this clonotype registers medium-sized. J is TRBJ2-2 and V is TRBV11-1; absent DNA, TCRdb's TRBD1 call cannot be checked. Germline loops: CDR1 SGHAT, CDR2 FQDESV (reference sequence). This CDR3 is built from 15 residues. The CDR3 loop reads CASSLALRGPGELFF.

The gene calls are TRBV25-1 and TRBJ2-5; TCRdb outputs TRBD2, but without DNA this stays unchecked. This CDR3 region has 16 residues. Germline V gives CDR1 MGHDK, CDR2 SYGVNS. Here the CDR3 reads CASSDRWASGVETQYF.

Considering frequency, this clonotype is large. CDR3 in amino acids: CASSYSGHSGANVLTF. The chain carries TRBV6-6 and TRBJ2-6. Germline CDR1 reads MNHNY; CDR2 reads SVGAGI (reference sequence). The CDR3 has 16 amino acids.

The chain recombines TRBV5-1 with TRBJ1-6. The CDR3 runs 15 residues. Looked up from germline, CDR1 is SGHRS and CDR2 is YFSETQ. The chain's CDR3 is CASSVEGPEGSPLHF.

The chain links TRBV28 to TRBJ1-1; TCRdb's D gene call, TRBD1, goes unchecked for lack of DNA. The CDR3 consists of 12 residues. Germline V gene sequence: CDR1 MDHEN, CDR2 SYDVKM. The CDR3 here is CASSTGLTEAFF.